The present T cell receptor beta chain was sequenced within a study of patients and donors after allogeneic stem cell transplantation. TCRdb recomputed calls from the RT-PCR reads with MiXCR, one row per CDR3 protein. The sample includes about a million distinct CDR3 sequences, roughly 18% of them seen just once. Germline V gene lookup returns CDR1 GTSNPN and CDR2 SVGIG (reference sequence). The CDR3 is 14 residues long. Trimming at V came to 2 bases and at J to 7 bases, leaving 4 bases not matched to a gene. The table lists this clonotype with a few counts. The chain couples TRBV30 to TRBJ1-6, with 8 bases lining up with TRBD1. The receptor's source is a human donor who was either an allogeneic HSCT recipient or a stem cell or donor lymphocyte infusion donor (not recorded which). It is not recorded whose cells these are; they may come from a transplant donor. The specimen was blood, either unsorted or a sorted T cell fraction (not recorded which). For the CDR3, the DNA is TGTGCCTGGAGTTTTACAGGGGGGAATTCACCCCTCCACTTT. The encoded protein is CAWSFTGGNSPLHF.